What follows describes a single T cell receptor (beta chain). The sample is drawn from a study of blood T cell repertoires in COVID-19. Study at large: COVID-19 samples, acute and convalescent, were from the United States, Italy and Spain. PBMCs, B-cell-depleted T cells, or T cells provided the cDNA or gDNA that made up the material.

Source study methods: Reference gene primer amplification in the assay estimated nucleated cell counts. Profiling relied on immunoSEQ multiplex PCR, and the TCRdb table lists in-frame clones only, not all of them. V and J calls and clone size are given by that table; D and trimming were obtained from the DNA. The sample includes over 250,000 clones, about 88% of them seen just once. CDR3 length: 11 amino acids. Germline CDR1 is MNHEY and CDR2 is SVGEGT. V was shortened by 5 bases and J by 10 bases, with 9 bases between the two germline ends. The J gene is TRBJ2-1, the V gene TRBV6-2 or TRBV6-3, with a possible D match to TRBD1 (6 bases). Sequencing was performed on peripheral blood. The TCR was taken from a man aged 60 to 69 who had recovered from COVID-19. The CDR3 reads CASSNRVEQFF. In nucleotides, the CDR3 is TGTGCCAGCAGTAACAGGGTCGAGCAGTTCTTC.